This TCR beta chain stems from a study of cytomegalovirus exposure and HLA in healthy donors. V was clipped by 1 base and J by 6 bases, with 9 bases between them. Germline CDR1 reads KGHSH; CDR2 reads LQKENI. The CDR3 has 13 residues. The donors were in the roughly 130-subject validation cohort; that cohort was separate from the roughly 700-subject first cohort. Method: immunoSEQ multiplex PCR; TCRdb's copy keeps in-frame clones and lacks some. The table lists 60,000 to 90,000 clones, roughly 94% of them singletons. Study observations and caveats: The authors listed 150 to 200 TCR beta chains as cytomegalovirus-associated.

A note on this clone: The antigen remains unidentified.

This sequence joins TRBV18 and TRBJ1-1, with no clear D. The sequencing input was PBMCs. This clonotype was obtained from a woman between 18 and 29 years old in good health and CMV-seronegative. CDR3 nucleotide sequence: TGTGCCAGCTCACCACTGGTGAGGTCTGAAGCTTTCTTT. As protein: CASSPLVRSEAFF.